One sample yielded the 5 T cell receptor beta chains listed below, sequenced in a study of molecular identifiers for immune sequencing clone quantification (dated by TCRdb to the late 2010s). The library came from PCR. Sequencing was carried out with a NextSeq 500. Using fastp trimming at Q25 and MiXCR clonotype assembly, TCRdb reanalyzed the public sequencing data and kept in-frame beta chains. Each entry merges the rows of one CDR3 protein and shows their most common DNA and genes. Within this sample are roughly 320,000 distinct CDR3 sequences, with about a quarter of them counted one time only. Together, the top ten hold about 0.73% of the sample. The sequenced material came from naive CD8+ T cells from blood, with Jurkat cell RNA spiked in. The cell subset or site label of this sample denotes: FACS-sorted CD8+CD4-CCR7+CD45RA+ naive T cells. The receptor set was obtained from a human donor in good health. Some libraries in this study had Jurkat cell RNA spiked in.

This clonotype came up a few times. This chain uses TRBV2 with TRBJ1-1; perhaps TRBD1 as D (6 bases). This CDR3 has 16 residues. V shed 6 bases and J shed 7 bases, with 24 bases lying between them. The V gene's germline CDR1 is SNHLY and CDR2 FYNNEI. The chain's CDR3 is CASSGLPGRGAHEAFF. The CDR3 DNA reads as TGTGCCAGCAGCGGGTTACCGGGACGGGGGGCCCATGAAGCTTTCTTT.

V gene TRBV7-9 combines with J gene TRBJ1-1; TRBD1 matches 7 bases. CDR1 and CDR2 from the germline V gene are SEHNR and FQNEAQ (reference sequence). V dropped 5 bases and J dropped 4; count of bases not matched to a gene: 4. The CDR3 sequence is 13 residues long. The CDR3 sequence is CASSPGGATEAFF. In nucleotides, the CDR3 is TGTGCCAGCAGCCCAGGGGGAGCCACTGAAGCTTTCTTT.

This clonotype was observed at least ten times. The J gene is TRBJ1-1, the V gene TRBV28; 7 bases are shared with TRBD1. CDR1 and CDR2 (germline): MDHEN, SYDVKM. V lost 2 bases, J lost 1 base, and 7 bases stayed unmatched. There are 16 residues in the CDR3. The CDR3 coding sequence is TGTGCCAGCAGTTTACCTGGGGACAGAGAGAACACTGAAGCTTTCTTT. The encoded protein is CASSLPGDRENTEAFF. The full variable domain, its missing parts supplied by reference TRBV28 and TRBJ1-1, is DVKVTQSSRYLVKRTGEKVFLECVQDMDHENMFWYRQDPGLGLRLIYFSYDVKMKEKGDIPEGYSVSREKKERFSLILESASTNQTSMYLCASSLPGDRENTEAFFGQGTRLTVV.

This clonotype was counted only a few times. The V gene is TRBV4-1, the J gene TRBJ1-1; D is undetermined. Germline assignment: CDR1 MGHRA and CDR2 YSYEKL. Deletions cut 0 bases from V and 2 bases from J, with 7 bases between. The CDR3 contains 14 residues. The CDR3, as DNA: TGCGCCAGCAGCCAAGATTCGGACAACACTGAAGCTTTCTTT. Amino acids: CASSQDSDNTEAFF.

This clonotype showed up many times. The chain combines TRBV29-1 with TRBJ2-2; 7 positions agree with TRBD1. Germline CDR1 is SQVTM and CDR2 is ANQGSEA. The CDR3 has 16 amino acids. Trimming at V came to 4 bases and at J to 3 bases, leaving 11 bases not matched to a gene. The CDR3 spells CSVVFLGTADTGELFF. The CDR3 DNA reads TGCAGCGTTGTGTTTCTGGGGACAGCCGACACCGGGGAGCTGTTTTTT.